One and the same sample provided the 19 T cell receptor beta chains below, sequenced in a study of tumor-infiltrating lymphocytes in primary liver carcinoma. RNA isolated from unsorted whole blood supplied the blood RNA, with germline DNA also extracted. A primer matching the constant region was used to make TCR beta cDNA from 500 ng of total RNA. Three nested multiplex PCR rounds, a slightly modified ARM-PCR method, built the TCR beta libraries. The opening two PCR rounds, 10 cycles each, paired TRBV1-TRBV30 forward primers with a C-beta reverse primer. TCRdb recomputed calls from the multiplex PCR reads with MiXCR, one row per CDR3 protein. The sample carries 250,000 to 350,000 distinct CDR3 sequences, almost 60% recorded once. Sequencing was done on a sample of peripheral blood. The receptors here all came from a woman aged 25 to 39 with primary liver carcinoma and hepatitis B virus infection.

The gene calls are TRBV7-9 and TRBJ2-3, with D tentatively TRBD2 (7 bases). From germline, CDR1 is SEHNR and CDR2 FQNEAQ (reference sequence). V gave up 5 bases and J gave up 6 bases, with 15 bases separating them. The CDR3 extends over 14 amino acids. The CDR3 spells CASSPQGREDTQYF. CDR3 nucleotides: TGTGCCAGCAGCCCCCAGGGGAGGGAGGATACGCAGTATTTT.

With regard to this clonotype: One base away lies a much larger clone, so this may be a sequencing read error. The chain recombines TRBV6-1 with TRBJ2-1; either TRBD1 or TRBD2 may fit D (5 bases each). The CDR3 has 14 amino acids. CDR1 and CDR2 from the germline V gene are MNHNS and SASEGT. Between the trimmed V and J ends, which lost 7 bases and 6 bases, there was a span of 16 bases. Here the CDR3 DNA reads TGTGCCAGCATGAGGGGTAGAGGGAGCAATGAGCAGTTCTTC. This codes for CASMRGRGSNEQFF.

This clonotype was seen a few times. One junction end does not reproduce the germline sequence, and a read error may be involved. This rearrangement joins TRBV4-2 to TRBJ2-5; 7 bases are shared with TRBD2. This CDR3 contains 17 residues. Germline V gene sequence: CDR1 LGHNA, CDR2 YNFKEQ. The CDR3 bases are TGTGCCGGCAGCCAAGGCTTTAGGGGAGGGAACCAAGAGACCCAGTACTTC. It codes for CAGSQGFRGGNQETQYF.

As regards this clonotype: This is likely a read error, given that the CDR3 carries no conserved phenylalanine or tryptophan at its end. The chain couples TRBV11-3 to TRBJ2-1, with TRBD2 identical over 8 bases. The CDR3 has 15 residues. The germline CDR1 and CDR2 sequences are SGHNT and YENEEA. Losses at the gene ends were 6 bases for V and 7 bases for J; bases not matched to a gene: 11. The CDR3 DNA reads TGTGCCAGCAGGGGTAAGCGGGGGATACATAATGAGCAGTTCATC. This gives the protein CASRGKRGIHNEQFI.

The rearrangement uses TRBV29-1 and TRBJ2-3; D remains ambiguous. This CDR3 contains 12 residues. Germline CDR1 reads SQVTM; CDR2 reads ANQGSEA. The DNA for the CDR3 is TGCGGCGCTGATGACACCACAGATACGCAGTATTTT. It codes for CGADDTTDTQYF.

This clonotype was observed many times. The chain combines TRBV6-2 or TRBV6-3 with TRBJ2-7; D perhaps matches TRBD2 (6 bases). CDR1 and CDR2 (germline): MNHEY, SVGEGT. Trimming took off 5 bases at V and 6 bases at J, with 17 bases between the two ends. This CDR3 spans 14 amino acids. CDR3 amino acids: CASSHTPRAGEQYF. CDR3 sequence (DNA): TGTGCCAGCAGTCACACACCCCGAGCGGGCGAGCAGTACTTC.

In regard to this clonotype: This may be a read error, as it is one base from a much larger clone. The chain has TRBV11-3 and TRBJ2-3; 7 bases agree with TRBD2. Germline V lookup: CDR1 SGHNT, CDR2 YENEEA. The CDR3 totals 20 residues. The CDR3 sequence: CASSLFGKPGLPWSTGTQYF. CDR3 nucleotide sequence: TGTGCCAGCAGCTTATTCGGTAAACCGGGACTACCTTGGAGCACAGGTACGCAGTATTTT.

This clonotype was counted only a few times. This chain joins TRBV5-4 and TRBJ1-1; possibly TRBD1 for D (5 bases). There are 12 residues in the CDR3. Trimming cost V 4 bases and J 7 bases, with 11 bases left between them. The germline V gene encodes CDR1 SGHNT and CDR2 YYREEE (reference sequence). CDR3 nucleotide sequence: TGTGCCAGCAGCGGGGGACGGTTTGAAGCTTTCTTT. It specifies CASSGGRFEAFF.

CDR3 sequence reads: CASSLLSAYEQYF. CDR3 DNA: TGTGCCAGCAGCTTATTGTCGGCCTACGAGCAGTACTTC. The chain joins TRBV7-9 to TRBJ2-7; D gene uncertain. The CDR3 has 13 residues. The V gene's germline CDR1 is SEHNR and CDR2 FQNEAQ (reference sequence). Trimming left V 2 bases short and J 2 bases short, with 7 bases between.

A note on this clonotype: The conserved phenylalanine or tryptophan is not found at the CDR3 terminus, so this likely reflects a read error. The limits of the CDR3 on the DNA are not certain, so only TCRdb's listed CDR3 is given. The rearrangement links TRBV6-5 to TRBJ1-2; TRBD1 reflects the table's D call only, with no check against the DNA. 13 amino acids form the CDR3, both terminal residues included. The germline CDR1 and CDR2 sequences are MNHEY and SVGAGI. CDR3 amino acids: CASRRGQGYGYTI.

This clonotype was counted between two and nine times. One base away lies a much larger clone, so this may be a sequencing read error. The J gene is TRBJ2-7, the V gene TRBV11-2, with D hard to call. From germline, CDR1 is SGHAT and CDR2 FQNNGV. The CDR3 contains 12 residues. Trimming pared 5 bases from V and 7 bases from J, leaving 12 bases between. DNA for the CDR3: TGTGCCAGCAGCCAAGGGTCCAGTGAGCAGTACTTC. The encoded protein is CASSQGSSEQYF.

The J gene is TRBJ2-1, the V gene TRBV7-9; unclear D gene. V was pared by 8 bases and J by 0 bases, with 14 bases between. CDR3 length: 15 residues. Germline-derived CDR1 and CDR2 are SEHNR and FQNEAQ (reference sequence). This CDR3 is CASSRALLSYNEQFF. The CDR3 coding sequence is TGTGCCAGCTCACGGGCCCTTCTCTCCTACAATGAGCAGTTCTTC. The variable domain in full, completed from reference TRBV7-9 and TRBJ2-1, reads DTGVSQNPRHKITKRGQNVTFRCDPISEHNRLYWYRQTLGQGPEFLTYFQNEAQLEKSRLLSDRFSAERPKGSFSTLEIQRTEQGDSAMYLCASSRALLSYNEQFFGPGTRLTVL.

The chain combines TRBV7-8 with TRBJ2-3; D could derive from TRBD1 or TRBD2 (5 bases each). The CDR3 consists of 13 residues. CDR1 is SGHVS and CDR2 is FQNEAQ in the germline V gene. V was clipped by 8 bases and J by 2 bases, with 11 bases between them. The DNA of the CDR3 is TGTGCCAGCCTTTGGGGGTCCACAGATACGCAGTATTTT. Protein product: CASLWGSTDTQYF.

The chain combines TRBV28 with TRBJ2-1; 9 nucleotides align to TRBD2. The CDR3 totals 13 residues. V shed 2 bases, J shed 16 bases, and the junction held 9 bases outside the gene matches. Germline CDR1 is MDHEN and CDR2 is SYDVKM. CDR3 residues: CASSLTRLAGHFF. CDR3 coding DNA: TGTGCCAGCAGTTTAACCCGCCTAGCGGGACATTTCTTC.

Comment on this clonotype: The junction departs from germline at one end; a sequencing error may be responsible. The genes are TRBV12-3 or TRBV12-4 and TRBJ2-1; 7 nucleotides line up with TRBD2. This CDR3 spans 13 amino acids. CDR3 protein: CASSLVGGVKQFF. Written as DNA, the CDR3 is TGCGCCAGCAGTTTAGTGGGGGGGGTCAAGCAGTTCTTC.

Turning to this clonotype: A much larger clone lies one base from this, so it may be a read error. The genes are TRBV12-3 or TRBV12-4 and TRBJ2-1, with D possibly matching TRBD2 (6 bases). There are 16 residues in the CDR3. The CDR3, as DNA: TGTGCCAGCACCCTTCCCGGACTATTCTCCTGCAATGAGCAGTTCTTC. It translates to CASTLPGLFSCNEQFF.

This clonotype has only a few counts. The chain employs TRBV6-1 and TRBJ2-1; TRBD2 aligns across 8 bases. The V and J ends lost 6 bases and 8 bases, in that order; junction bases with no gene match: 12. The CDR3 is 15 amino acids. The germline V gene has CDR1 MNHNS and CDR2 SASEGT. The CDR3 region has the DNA TGTGCCAGCAGGACCAGCTTAGCGGGATTTTATGAGCAGTTCTTC. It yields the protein CASRTSLAGFYEQFF.

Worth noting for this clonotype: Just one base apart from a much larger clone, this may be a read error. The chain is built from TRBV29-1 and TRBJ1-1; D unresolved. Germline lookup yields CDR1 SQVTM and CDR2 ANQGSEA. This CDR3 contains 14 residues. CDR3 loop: CSVPSRSLNIEAFF. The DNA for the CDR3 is TGCAGCGTTCCCAGTAGGTCATTGAACATTGAAGCTTTCTTT.

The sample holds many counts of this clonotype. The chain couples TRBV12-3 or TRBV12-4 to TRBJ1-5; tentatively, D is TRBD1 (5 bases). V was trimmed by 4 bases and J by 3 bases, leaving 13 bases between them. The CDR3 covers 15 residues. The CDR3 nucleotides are TGTGCCAGCAGTTCCACTGGACACCCCAATCAGCCCCAGCATTTT. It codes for CASSSTGHPNQPQHF.